Shown below are 28 T cell receptor beta chains from a single sample sequenced in a study of T cell responses to AZD1222 COVID-19 vaccine. The method was immunoSEQ multiplex PCR; TCRdb's version includes in-frame clones alone and lacks a portion of them. The data show approximately 89,000 clones, roughly 84% seen once. Source: peripheral blood, taken 28 days after the second AZD1222 dose. The origin of the receptors is an adult who received the AZD1222 COVID-19 vaccine.

The CDR3 DNA reads as TGTGCCAGCAGCTCAGACTCGCCAGAGAACACTGAAGCTTTCTTT. Translated: CASSSDSPENTEAFF. This chain links TRBV7-2 with TRBJ1-1; D gene uncertain. Trimming cost V 4 bases and J 1 base, with 13 bases left between them. This CDR3 comprises 15 residues. The germline CDR1 and CDR2 sequences are SGHTA and FQGNSA.

The J gene is TRBJ2-5, the V gene TRBV3-1 (or the pseudogene TRBV3-2), with D perhaps matching TRBD2 (6 bases). The V end lost 0 bases, the J end lost 5 bases, and 10 bases lay between the germline ends. The CDR3 length is 14 residues. Looked up from germline, CDR1 is LGHDT and CDR2 is YNNKEL (reference sequence). This CDR3 is CASSQDRLAETQYF. In DNA form, the CDR3 reads TGTGCCAGCAGCCAAGATAGGCTAGCGGAGACCCAGTACTTC.

This chain connects TRBV5-1 to TRBJ2-7; 10 bases line up with TRBD1. Per the germline V gene, CDR1 is SGHRS and CDR2 is YFSETQ. This CDR3 spans 15 amino acids. The J segment lost 7 bases and the V segment lost 3 bases, leaving 10 bases of the junction unmatched. The CDR3 DNA sequence: TGCGCCAGCAGCTCGGGACAGGGGTTGGGTGAGGAGCAGTACTTC. This translates into CASSSGQGLGEEQYF.

The chain joins TRBV7-9 to TRBJ2-5, with 8 bases matching TRBD2. The V gene end was trimmed by 5 bases and the J gene end by 5 bases; junction bases not matched to a gene: 7. The CDR3 has 14 amino acids. Germline lookup yields CDR1 SEHNR and CDR2 FQNEAQ (reference sequence). CDR3 region: CASSEGLGFETQYF. The DNA for the CDR3 is TGTGCCAGCAGCGAGGGACTAGGGTTCGAGACCCAGTACTTC.

This chain joins TRBV6-5 and TRBJ1-2; tentatively, D is TRBD1 (6 bases). Germline V lookup: CDR1 MNHEY, CDR2 SVGAGI. The CDR3 spans 16 residues. Trimming removed 2 bases at V and 0 bases at J, with 13 bases between. CDR3 region: CASSYGQPYSNYGYTF. As DNA, the CDR3 is TGTGCCAGCAGTTACGGACAGCCTTACTCTAACTATGGCTACACCTTC.

The chain carries TRBV7-2 and TRBJ1-3; weak D call: TRBD1 (5 bases). This CDR3 contains 17 residues. V lost 1 base and J lost 3, with 16 bases in between. Germline V gene lookup returns CDR1 SGHTA and CDR2 FQGNSA. CDR3 amino acids: CASSLDRGRAGGNTIYF. The CDR3 region has the DNA TGTGCCAGCAGCTTAGATAGGGGTCGGGCTGGTGGAAACACCATATATTTT.

The chain carries TRBV5-1 and TRBJ2-5; a possible D gene is TRBD2 (7 bases). V lost 4 bases and J lost 5, with 24 bases in between. This CDR3 is built from 17 residues. Germline V CDR1 and CDR2: SGHRS, YFSETQ. CDR3: CASSLWGGPAGKETQYF. The CDR3 DNA sequence: TGCGCCAGCAGCCTGTGGGGGGGCCCGGCGGGGAAGGAGACCCAGTACTTC.

In its sample, this clone was seen once. The V gene is TRBV2, the J gene TRBJ2-7; D remains unclear. Germline lookup yields CDR1 SNHLY and CDR2 FYNNEI. The CDR3 contains 12 residues. The V and J ends lost 7 bases and 5 bases respectively, with 12 bases between them. The CDR3 region is CASMGPLHEQYF. The CDR3 nucleotides are TGTGCCAGCATGGGTCCTTTGCACGAGCAGTACTTC.

The chain joins TRBV11-2 to TRBJ1-5; the D is unclear. The CDR3 loop spans 13 amino acids. Trimming stripped 5 bases from V and 6 bases from J, with 11 bases between. Germline loops: CDR1 SGHAT, CDR2 FQNNGV. Written as DNA, the CDR3 is TGTGCCAGCAGCGTCAGAGCGGTTCAGCCCCAGCATTTT. It yields the protein CASSVRAVQPQHF. Filled out from reference TRBV11-2 and TRBJ1-5, the complete variable domain reads EAGVAQSPRYKIIEKRQSVAFWCNPISGHATLYWYQQILGQGPKLLIQFQNNGVVDDSQLPKDRFSAERLKGVDSTLKIQPAKLEDSAVYLCASSVRAVQPQHFGDGTRLSIL.

V gene TRBV19 combines with J gene TRBJ2-7; D is possibly TRBD1 or TRBD2 (6 bases each). Trimming shortened V by 4 bases and J by 1 base, and 20 bases separated the two germline ends. The CDR3 is made up of 17 amino acids. Germline CDR1 and CDR2: LNHDA and SQIVND (reference sequence). The CDR3 DNA reads as TGTGCCAGTAGTACCTCCTTAGGGGGGCCCATATCCTACGAGCAGTACTTC. Its translation: CASSTSLGGPISYEQYF.

This rearrangement joins TRBV7-2 to TRBJ2-3, with 7 bases fitting TRBD2. Unmatched junction bases numbered 7, after V lost 5 bases and J lost 5 bases. Germline V gene sequence: CDR1 SGHTA, CDR2 FQGNSA. This CDR3 contains 14 residues. The CDR3 spells CASSPGTILDTQYF. DNA for the CDR3: TGTGCCAGCAGCCCAGGGACTATTCTAGATACGCAGTATTTT.

V and J are TRBV12-3 or TRBV12-4 and TRBJ1-1; TRBD1 might be the D (5 bases). V was clipped by 6 bases and J by 4 bases, with 12 bases between them. CDR3 length equals 13 residues. CDR3 residues: CASRFAGGTEAFF. DNA of the CDR3: TGTGCCAGCAGATTCGCTGGGGGCACTGAAGCTTTCTTT.

The chain joins TRBV7-3 to TRBJ2-5; the D gene is possibly TRBD1 (5 bases). Trimming cost V 4 bases and J 9 bases, with 12 bases left between them. The germline V gene encodes CDR1 SGHTA and CDR2 FQGTGA. The CDR3 sequence is 12 residues long. The chain's CDR3 is CASSSDGAPQYF. CDR3 nucleotide sequence: TGTGCCAGCAGCTCGGATGGGGCACCCCAGTACTTC.

This rearrangement joins TRBV12-3 or TRBV12-4 to TRBJ2-3; D remains ambiguous. The CDR3 has 12 residues. V gave up 5 bases and J gave up 0 bases, with 3 bases separating them. The CDR3 protein is CASSTSTDTQYF. The DNA of the CDR3 is TGTGCCAGCAGTACCAGCACAGATACGCAGTATTTT.

The chain links TRBV3-1 (or the pseudogene TRBV3-2) to TRBJ1-6; D is uncertain. CDR3 length: 14 residues. V was clipped by 0 bases and J by 5 bases, with 5 bases between them. Germline-derived CDR1 and CDR2 are LGHDT and YNNKEL (reference sequence). Written as DNA, the CDR3 is TGTGCCAGCAGCCAAGAAAACAATAATTCACCCCTCCACTTT. The encoded protein is CASSQENNNSPLHF.

This clone came up a few times. The chain employs TRBV2 and TRBJ1-6, with D unclear. The V end lost 2 bases, the J end lost 9 bases, and 17 bases lay between the germline ends. The germline gives CDR1 SNHLY, CDR2 FYNNEI. CDR3 length: 16 residues. CDR3: CASSEPGPPSGSPLHF. Written as DNA, the CDR3 is TGTGCCAGCAGTGAACCGGGTCCCCCGTCGGGTTCACCCCTCCACTTT. The full variable domain, in which reference TRBV2 and TRBJ1-6 provide the parts outside the CDR3, is EPEVTQTPSHQVTQMGQEVILRCVPISNHLYFYWYRQILGQKVEFLVSFYNNEISEKSEIFDDQFSVERPDGSNFTLKIRSTKLEDSAMYFCASSEPGPPSGSPLHFGNGTRLTVT.

This clone was counted between two and nine times. The chain has TRBV7-9 and TRBJ2-7, with D unclear. Germline V gives CDR1 SEHNR, CDR2 FQNEAQ (reference sequence). The CDR3 consists of 14 residues. Between the trimmed V and J ends, which lost 1 base and 9 bases, there was a span of 16 bases. CDR3 residues: CASSLGTSGYLQYF. CDR3 DNA: TGTGCCAGCAGCTTAGGGACGTCTGGATACTTGCAGTACTTC.

The J gene is TRBJ1-2, the V gene TRBV6-6; D is uncertain. The V and J ends lost 0 bases and 1 base respectively, with 9 bases between them. CDR1 and CDR2 from the germline V gene are MNHNY and SVGAGI (reference sequence). This CDR3 comprises 15 residues. The CDR3, as DNA: TGTGCCAGCAGTTACTCCGGGAACTATAACTATGGCTACACCTTC. Amino acid sequence: CASSYSGNYNYGYTF.

The chain has TRBV6-1 and TRBJ2-3; TRBD2 matches 8 bases. The V gene's germline CDR1 is MNHNS and CDR2 SASEGT. The CDR3 runs 14 residues. After removal of 7 bases from V and 1 base from J, the junction contained 4 bases not matched to a gene. The CDR3 spells CASIMTSGTDTQYF. The CDR3 coding sequence is TGTGCCAGCATTATGACTAGCGGCACAGATACGCAGTATTTT.

In its sample, this clone was seen a few times. The chain combines TRBV3-1 (or the pseudogene TRBV3-2) with TRBJ1-1; D gene uncertain. The CDR3 runs to 12 residues. Trimming left V 4 bases short and J 11 bases short, with 14 bases between. Germline loops: CDR1 LGHDT, CDR2 YNNKEL (reference sequence). DNA for the CDR3: TGTGCCAGCAGCCCCGGGATTAGCGGGGCTTTCTTT. This codes for CASSPGISGAFF.

This chain connects TRBV6-5 to TRBJ1-2; D is possibly TRBD1 (5 bases). V shed 2 bases and J shed 7 bases, with 17 bases lying between them. The germline gives CDR1 MNHEY, CDR2 SVGAGI. This CDR3 has 15 amino acids. CDR3: CASSYTYRMGSGYTF. CDR3 nucleotide sequence: TGTGCCAGCAGTTACACCTACAGGATGGGGAGTGGCTACACCTTC.

This chain joins TRBV5-8 and TRBJ2-5; 14 positions match TRBD2. The J segment lost 5 bases and the V segment lost 4 bases, leaving 4 bases of the junction unmatched. This CDR3 region has 15 residues. Germline values: CDR1 SGHTS, CDR2 YDEGEE. CDR3 region: CASSRGLAGVETQYF. The CDR3 nucleotides read TGTGCCAGCAGCCGGGGACTAGCGGGGGTTGAGACCCAGTACTTC.

This chain uses TRBV19 with TRBJ1-6, with TRBD1 matching 8 bases. The length of the CDR3 is 16 residues. V lost 4 bases and J lost 11; bases outside the gene matches: 13. Germline V gives CDR1 LNHDA, CDR2 SQIVND (reference sequence). The DNA of the CDR3 is TGTGCCAGTAGTACTCCTGGACAGGGCGGACGAACACCCCTCCACTTT. This gives the protein CASSTPGQGGRTPLHF.

This sequence joins TRBV18 and TRBJ2-7; 8 nucleotides line up with TRBD1. The length of the CDR3 is 14 residues. The V segment lost 3 bases and the J segment 0 bases; nucleotides outside the gene matches: 1. Per germline, CDR1 KGHSH and CDR2 LQKENI. The CDR3 is CASSPGTGSYEQYF. CDR3 nucleotides: TGTGCCAGCTCACCTGGGACAGGCTCCTACGAGCAGTACTTC.

This chain connects TRBV29-1 to TRBJ1-1; 9 nucleotides agree with TRBD1. The junction had 3 bases not matched to a gene; V was cut back by 6 bases and J by 4 bases. The CDR3 runs 12 residues. Germline loops: CDR1 SQVTM, CDR2 ANQGSEA. The CDR3 sequence: CSVWTGATEAFF. The DNA of the CDR3 is TGCAGCGTGTGGACAGGGGCCACTGAAGCTTTCTTT.

The chain couples TRBV19 to TRBJ2-5, with 9 bases fitting TRBD1. Per the germline V gene, CDR1 is LNHDA and CDR2 is SQIVND (reference sequence). V lost 3 bases to trimming and J lost 5 bases; unmatched junction nucleotides: 10. The CDR3 has 16 amino acids. DNA of the CDR3: TGTGCCAGTAGTATTGGTCCGACAGGGGGTGGGGAGACCCAGTACTTC. Translating gives CASSIGPTGGGETQYF. The entire variable domain, with the rest obtained from reference TRBV19 and TRBJ2-5, is as follows: DGGITQSPKYLFRKEGQNVTLSCEQNLNHDAMYWYRQDPGQGLRLIYYSQIVNDFQKGDIAEGYSVSREKKESFPLTVTSAQKNPTAFYLCASSIGPTGGGETQYFGPGTRLLVL.

This clone was seen a few times. This sequence joins TRBV29-1 and TRBJ2-1; TRBD1 agrees at 11 bases. Germline CDR1 SQVTM, CDR2 ANQGSEA. V gave up 0 bases and J gave up 6 bases; unmatched junction bases: 13. CDR3 length: 18 amino acids. The CDR3 coding sequence is TGCAGCGTTGAAGATTCCGGACAGGGGGCTTCCTGGCGCAATGAGCAGTTCTTC. This codes for CSVEDSGQGASWRNEQFF.

The J gene is TRBJ1-5, the V gene TRBV11-2; the D is unclear. V dropped 1 base and J dropped 4 bases, with 11 bases sitting between them. Germline lookup yields CDR1 SGHAT and CDR2 FQNNGV. The CDR3 is 15 residues long. The CDR3 DNA reads TGTGCCAGCAGCTTAGGCGCAGGCAGGAATCAGCCCCAGCATTTT. This gives the protein CASSLGAGRNQPQHF.